This TCR beta chain comes out of a study of post-analysis software for immune sequencing data. About the study: The disease courses covered relapsing-remitting, secondary progressive and progressive-relapsing multiple sclerosis.

In the case of this clonotype: Its matching antigen is unknown.

Every TCR beta cDNA library bore unique molecular identifiers. Input of roughly 1 to 11 million T cells yielded approximately 500,000 cDNA molecules. Using its own MiXCR run on the PCR reads, TCRdb lists one record per CDR3 protein. The top ten clones hold less than 10% of a sample with about 430,000 distinct CDR3 sequences, approximately 38% of them seen once. Study-level results: A few TRBV segments occurring more often in patients than controls included TRBV5-6, TRBV5-1 and TRBV20-1. Versus controls, multiple sclerosis patients showed significantly lower diversity (normalized Chao1).

The germline V gene encodes CDR1 ENHRY and CDR2 SYGVKD. With 5 bases clipped from V and 2 bases from J, the junction kept 4 bases outside the gene matches. This CDR3 has 15 residues. This TCR was recovered from a girl aged 2-15 years with multiple sclerosis. Specimen: blood. The V call is TRBV10-3, the J call TRBJ2-3, with 10 bases lining up with TRBD2. CDR3 nucleotides: TGTGCCATCAGTCCACTAGCGGGGCACACAGATACGCAGTATTTT. This encodes CAISPLAGHTDTQYF.